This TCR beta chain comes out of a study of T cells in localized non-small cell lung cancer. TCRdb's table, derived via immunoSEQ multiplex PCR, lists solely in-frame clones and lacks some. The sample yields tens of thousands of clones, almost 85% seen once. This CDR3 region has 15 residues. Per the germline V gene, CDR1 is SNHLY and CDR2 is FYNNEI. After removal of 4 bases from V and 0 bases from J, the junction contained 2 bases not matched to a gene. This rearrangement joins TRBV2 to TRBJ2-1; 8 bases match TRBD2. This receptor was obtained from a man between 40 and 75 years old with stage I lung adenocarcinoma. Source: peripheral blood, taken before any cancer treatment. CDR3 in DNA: TGTGCCAGCAGTGTAAGCGGGAGCTCCTACAATGAGCAGTTCTTC. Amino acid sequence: CASSVSGSSYNEQFF.